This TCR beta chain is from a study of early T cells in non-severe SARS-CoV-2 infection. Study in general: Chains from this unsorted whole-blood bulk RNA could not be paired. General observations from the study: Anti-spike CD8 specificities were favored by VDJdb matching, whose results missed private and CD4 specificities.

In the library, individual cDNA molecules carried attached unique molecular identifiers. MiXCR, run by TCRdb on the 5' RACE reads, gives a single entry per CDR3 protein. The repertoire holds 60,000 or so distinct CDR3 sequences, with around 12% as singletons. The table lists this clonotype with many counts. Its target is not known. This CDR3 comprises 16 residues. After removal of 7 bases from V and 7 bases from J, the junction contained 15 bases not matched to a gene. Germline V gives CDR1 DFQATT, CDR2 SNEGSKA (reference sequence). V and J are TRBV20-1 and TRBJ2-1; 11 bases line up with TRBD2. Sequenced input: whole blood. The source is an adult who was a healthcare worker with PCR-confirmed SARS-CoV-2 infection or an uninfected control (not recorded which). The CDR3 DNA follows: TGCAGTGTTAGGACGGGGCTAGCGGGAGGCGGTAATGAGCAGTTCTTC. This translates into CSVRTGLAGGGNEQFF.